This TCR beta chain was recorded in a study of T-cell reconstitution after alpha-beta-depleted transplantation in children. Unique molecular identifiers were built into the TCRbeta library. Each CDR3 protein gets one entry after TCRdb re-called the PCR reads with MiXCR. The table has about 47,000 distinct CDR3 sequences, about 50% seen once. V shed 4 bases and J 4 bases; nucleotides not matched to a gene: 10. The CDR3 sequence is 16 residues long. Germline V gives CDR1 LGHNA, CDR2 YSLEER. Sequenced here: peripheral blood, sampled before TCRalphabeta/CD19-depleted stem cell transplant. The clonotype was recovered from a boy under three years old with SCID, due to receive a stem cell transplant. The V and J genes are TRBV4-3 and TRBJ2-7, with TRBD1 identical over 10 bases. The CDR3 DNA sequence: TGCGCCAGCAGCCCTGGGTGGGGACAGGGGTCTTACGAGCAGTACTTC. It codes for CASSPGWGQGSYEQYF.